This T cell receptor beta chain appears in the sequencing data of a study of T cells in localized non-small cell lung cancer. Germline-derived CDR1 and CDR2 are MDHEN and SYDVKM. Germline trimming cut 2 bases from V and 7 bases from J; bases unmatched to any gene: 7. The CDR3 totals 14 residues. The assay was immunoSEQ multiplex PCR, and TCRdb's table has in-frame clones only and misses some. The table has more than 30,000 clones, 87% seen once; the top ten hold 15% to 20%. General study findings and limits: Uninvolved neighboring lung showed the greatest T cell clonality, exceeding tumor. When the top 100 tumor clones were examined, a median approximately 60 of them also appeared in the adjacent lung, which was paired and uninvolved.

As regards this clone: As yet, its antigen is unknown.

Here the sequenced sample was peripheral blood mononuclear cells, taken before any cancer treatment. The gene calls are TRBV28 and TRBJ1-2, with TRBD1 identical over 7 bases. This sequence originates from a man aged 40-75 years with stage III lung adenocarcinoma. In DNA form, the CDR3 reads TGTGCCAGCAGTTTAGAACAGGGGAATCTTGGCTACACCTTC. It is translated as CASSLEQGNLGYTF.